This T cell receptor beta chain derives from a study of shared clonotypes between healthy human individuals. This CDR3 region has 11 residues. Per germline, CDR1 MDHEN and CDR2 SYDVKM. With 6 bases removed from V and 6 bases from J, the gap between germline ends came to 9 bases. Here immunoSEQ multiplex PCR was the method, and the copy in TCRdb shows in-frame clones only, minus some. The table has 2 million to 2.5 million clones, 85% to 95% seen once. The chain is built from TRBV28 and TRBJ2-7; D unresolved. This clonotype originated in a man in his late teens or twenties in good health. What was sequenced was naive CD4+ T cells sorted from blood. Subset defined: CD45RA+ positively selected. The CDR3 loop reads CASRSHGEQYF. CDR3 in DNA: TGTGCCAGCAGGTCACACGGCGAGCAGTACTTC.